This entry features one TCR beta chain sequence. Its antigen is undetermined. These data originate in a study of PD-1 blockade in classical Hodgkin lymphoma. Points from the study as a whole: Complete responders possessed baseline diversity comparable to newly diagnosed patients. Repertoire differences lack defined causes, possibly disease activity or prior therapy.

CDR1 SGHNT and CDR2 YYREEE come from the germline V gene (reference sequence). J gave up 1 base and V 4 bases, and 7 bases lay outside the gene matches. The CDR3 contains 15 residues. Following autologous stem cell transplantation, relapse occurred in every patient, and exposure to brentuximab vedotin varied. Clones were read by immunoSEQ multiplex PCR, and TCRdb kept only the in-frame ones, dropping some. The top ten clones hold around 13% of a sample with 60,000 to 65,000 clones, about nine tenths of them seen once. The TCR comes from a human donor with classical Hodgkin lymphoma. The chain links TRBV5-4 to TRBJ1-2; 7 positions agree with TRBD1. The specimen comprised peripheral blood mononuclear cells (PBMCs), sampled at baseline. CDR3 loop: CASSPPDRVNYGYTF. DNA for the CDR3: TGTGCCAGCAGCCCACCCGACAGGGTTAACTATGGCTACACCTTC.